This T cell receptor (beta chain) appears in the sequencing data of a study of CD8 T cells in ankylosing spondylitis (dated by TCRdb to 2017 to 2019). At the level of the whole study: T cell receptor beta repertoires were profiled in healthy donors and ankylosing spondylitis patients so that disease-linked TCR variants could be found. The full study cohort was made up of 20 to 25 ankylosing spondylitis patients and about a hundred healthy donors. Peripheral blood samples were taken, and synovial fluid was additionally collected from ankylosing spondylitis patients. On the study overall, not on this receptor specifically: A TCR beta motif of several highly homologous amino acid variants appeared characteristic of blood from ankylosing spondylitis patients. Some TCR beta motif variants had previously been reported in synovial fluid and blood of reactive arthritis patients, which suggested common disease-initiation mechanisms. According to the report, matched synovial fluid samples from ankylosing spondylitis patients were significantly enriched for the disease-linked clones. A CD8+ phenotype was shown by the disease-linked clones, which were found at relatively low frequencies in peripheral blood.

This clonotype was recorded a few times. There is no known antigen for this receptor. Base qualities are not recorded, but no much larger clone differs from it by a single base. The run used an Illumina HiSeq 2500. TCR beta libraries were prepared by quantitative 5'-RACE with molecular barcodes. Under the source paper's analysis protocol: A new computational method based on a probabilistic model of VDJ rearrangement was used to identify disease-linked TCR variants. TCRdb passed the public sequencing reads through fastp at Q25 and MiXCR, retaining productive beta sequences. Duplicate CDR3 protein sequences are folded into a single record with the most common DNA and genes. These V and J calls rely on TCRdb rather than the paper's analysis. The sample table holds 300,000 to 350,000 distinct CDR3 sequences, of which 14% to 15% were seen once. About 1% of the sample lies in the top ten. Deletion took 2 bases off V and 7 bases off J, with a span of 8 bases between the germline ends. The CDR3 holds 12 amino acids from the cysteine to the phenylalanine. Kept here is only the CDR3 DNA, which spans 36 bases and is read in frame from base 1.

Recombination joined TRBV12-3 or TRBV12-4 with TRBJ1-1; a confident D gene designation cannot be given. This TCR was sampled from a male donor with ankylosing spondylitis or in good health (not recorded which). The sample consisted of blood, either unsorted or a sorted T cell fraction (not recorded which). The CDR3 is CASSLTRGEAFF. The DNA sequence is TGTGCCAGCAGTTTAACGAGAGGTGAAGCTTTCTTT.